This TCR beta chain was captured in a study of T cells in Graves' hyperthyroidism and ophthalmopathy. Findings and caveats of the study: Ophthalmopathy and stable hyperthyroidism were separated by a 13 V-J model.

What was amplified from RNA transcripts were TCR beta CDR3 regions. In the first-round RT-PCR of the TCR CDR3, the HTBI primer set was used. One entry per CDR3 protein, called by TCRdb with MiXCR from the multiplex PCR reads. The sample holds around 700,000 distinct CDR3 sequences, 30% to 40% seen once. This clonotype was seen many times. Its antigen is not identified. The PBMCs were taken from around 9.1 ml of fresh peripheral blood. The CDR3 length is 14 residues. J was trimmed by 5 bases and V by 2 bases; bases with no gene match: 2. Germline V lookup: CDR1 LNHDA, CDR2 SQIVND (reference sequence). The chain employs TRBV19 and TRBJ1-1, with 10 bases that match TRBD1. The sequenced sample consisted of blood. The source is a middle-aged woman with Graves' hyperthyroidism. CDR3 sequence (DNA): TGTGCCAGTAGTATAATGGACAGGGGGACTGAAGCTTTCTTT. This translates into CASSIMDRGTEAFF. The whole variable domain, remainder taken from reference TRBV19 and TRBJ1-1, is DGGITQSPKYLFRKEGQNVTLSCEQNLNHDAMYWYRQDPGQGLRLIYYSQIVNDFQKGDIAEGYSVSREKKESFPLTVTSAQKNPTAFYLCASSIMDRGTEAFFGQGTRLTVV.